The clone carrying this TCR beta chain was picked up a small number of times. The source of the sample is a study of PD-L1 blockade in urothelial cancer. As for the study in general: Patients' histories included 0 to 3 prior chemotherapy regimens.

TCRdb's table, derived via immunoSEQ multiplex PCR, lists solely in-frame clones and lacks some. The repertoire has about 36,000 clones, about 80% of them found once; the top ten carry roughly a tenth. In germline, CDR1 is MNHEY, CDR2 SVGAGI. With 8 bases clipped from V and 7 bases from J, the junction kept 6 bases outside the gene matches. This CDR3 has 12 amino acids. Noted time point: peripheral blood 6 weeks after treatment start. Patients' cancers were locally advanced or metastatic urothelial carcinomas. The origin of this receptor is a man between 40 and 49 years old with urothelial cancer. Sequenced material: PBMCs, taken around atezolizumab (anti-PD-L1) treatment. The V and J genes are TRBV6-5 and TRBJ1-2, with TRBD1 matching 8 bases. The CDR3 region has the DNA TGTGCCAGCGGATCAGGGGGCGGTGGCTACACCTTC. Amino acids: CASGSGGGGYTF.